The present T cell receptor beta chain was sequenced within a study of blood T cells in healthy people across ages. The CDR3 is made up of 15 amino acids. General study points: Naive T cell percentage strongly correlated with TCR beta diversity. Diversity figures based on one million T cells were deemed too low. Changes seen in expanded clonotypes were possibly confounded by donor CMV status left unknown. It was not possible, with unsorted PBMCs, to conclusively compare naive and antigen-experienced cells.

A remark on this clonotype: The antigen remains undetermined.

The use of a sample-barcoded 5' primer and a J-beta primer mix characterized a second PCR of about 7 to 12 cycles. TCRdb re-derived calls from the 5' RACE reads in MiXCR, one entry per CDR3 protein. This sample has some 1.4 million distinct CDR3 sequences; approximately 38% occur once, and the top ten carry 7.9%. V is TRBV12-3 or TRBV12-4 and J is TRBJ2-1, with a weak D call TRBD1 (6 bases). Matching the DNA end better, TRBJ2-7 makes the J call doubtful. The sequence derives from a woman in her late teens or twenties in good health. The sequenced sample consisted of blood. This chain's CDR3 is CASNSDSGPYNEQYF. The CDR3, as DNA: TGTGCCAGCAACTCGGACAGCGGCCCTTACAATGAGCAGTACTTC.